A single sample gave rise to the 26 T cell receptor beta chains below, sequenced in a study of a mutant IDH1 vaccine in newly diagnosed glioma. Their cognate antigens are unknown. Assay used: immunoSEQ multiplex PCR; TCRdb lists only in-frame clones, some missing. The sample lists 60,000 to 100,000 clones; around 83% were seen once. Time point indicated: week 23, last vaccination. Mutant IDH1 20-mer peptide, at 300 ug, made up each vaccine dose, with topical imiquimod. The starting material was PBMCs, obtained from a glioma patient whose treatment included an IDH1 peptide vaccine. The receptor source for this set is a woman aged 45 to 65 with glioma.

The chain carries TRBV6-4 and TRBJ2-6; no clear D. The CDR3 is made up of 15 amino acids. Trimming stripped 6 bases from V and 5 bases from J, with 14 bases between. Looked up from germline, CDR1 is MRHNA and CDR2 is SNTAGT. The CDR3 reads CASSTRQSRANVLTF. For the CDR3, the DNA is TGTGCCAGCAGCACACGACAAAGTCGGGCCAACGTCCTGACTTTC.

The rearrangement uses TRBV28 and TRBJ2-2; 7 bases fit TRBD2. Germline CDR1 and CDR2: MDHEN and SYDVKM. The CDR3 is 15 residues long. Unmatched junction bases numbered 5, after V lost 5 bases and J lost 2 bases. The CDR3 is CASSNREVNTGELFF. CDR3 in DNA: TGTGCCAGCAGTAACCGGGAGGTAAACACCGGGGAGCTGTTTTTT.

Concerning this clone itself: The junction does not match germline at one end; this may be a read error. The V and J genes are TRBV5-1 and TRBJ2-7; TRBD1 aligns across 8 bases. The germline gives CDR1 SGHRS, CDR2 YFSETQ. CDR3 length: 13 residues. The CDR3 DNA follows: TGCGCCAGCAGCTTAGGACAGGGCTACGGGCAGTACTTC. This translates into CASSLGQGYGQYF.

V is TRBV7-3 and J is TRBJ2-2; D may be TRBD2 (6 bases). V was clipped by 5 bases and J by 6 bases, with 22 bases between them. CDR3 length: 17 amino acids. CDR1 is SGHTA and CDR2 is FQGTGA in the germline V gene. For the CDR3, the DNA is TGTGCCAGCAGCGCTGAAGAATGGAGGGTTGAGGCCGGGGAGCTGTTTTTT. It is translated as CASSAEEWRVEAGELFF. The full variable domain, in which reference TRBV7-3 and TRBJ2-2 provide the parts outside the CDR3, is GAGVSQTPSNKVTEKGKYVELRCDPISGHTALYWYRQSLGQGPEFLIYFQGTGAADDSGLPNDRFFAVRPEGSVSTLKIQRTERGDSAVYLCASSAEEWRVEAGELFFGEGSRLTVL.

The chain has TRBV2 and TRBJ2-5, with a tentative D call TRBD2 (5 bases). Trimming took 7 bases from V and 2 from J, leaving 11 bases between them. The CDR3 runs 13 residues. Per the germline V gene, CDR1 is SNHLY and CDR2 is FYNNEI. The CDR3 is CASNRGSQETQYF. CDR3 DNA sequence: TGTGCCAGCAATAGAGGGAGTCAAGAGACCCAGTACTTC.

Turning to this clone: The same CDR3 can be traced to other DNA sequences in this sample. The CDR3 DNA follows: TGTGCCAGTAGGCGGGACACAAACAATGAGCAGTTCTTC. Encoded protein: CASRRDTNNEQFF. The J gene is TRBJ2-1, the V gene TRBV19; D is tentatively TRBD1 or TRBD2 (6 bases each). Looked up from germline, CDR1 is LNHDA and CDR2 is SQIVND (reference sequence). The V gene lost 6 bases and the J gene lost 5 bases, with 11 bases spanning the gap. This CDR3 comprises 13 residues.

The CDR3 DNA follows: TGTGCCAGCACCACCCGGGAGGCAGGGGATATAGCTAGCAATCAGCCCCAGCATTTT. Translated, it gives CASTTREAGDIASNQPQHF. The chain carries TRBV28 and TRBJ1-5; the D gene is possibly TRBD1 (6 bases). The CDR3 is 19 amino acids. Trimming shortened V by 7 bases and J by 0 bases, and 25 bases separated the two germline ends. The germline CDR1 and CDR2 sequences are MDHEN and SYDVKM.

V gene TRBV6-6 combines with J gene TRBJ2-7; TRBD1 matches 8 bases. J gave up 7 bases and V 7 bases, and 12 bases lay outside the gene matches. The length of the CDR3 is 14 residues. Germline V gives CDR1 MNHNY, CDR2 SVGAGI (reference sequence). The DNA for the CDR3 is TGTGCCAGCACCAACTGGCAGGGGGCCGGGGAGCAGTACTTC. It specifies CASTNWQGAGEQYF.

This chain links TRBV2 with TRBJ2-7; no clear D gene. CDR3 length equals 11 residues. The V end lost 6 bases, the J end lost 0 bases, and 3 bases lay between the germline ends. Germline values: CDR1 SNHLY, CDR2 FYNNEI. CDR3 DNA sequence: TGTGCCAGCAGGGACTCCTACGAGCAGTACTTC. Encoded protein: CASRDSYEQYF.

The chain employs TRBV6-1 and TRBJ2-2; the match to TRBD2 covers 14 bases. The CDR3 runs to 16 residues. From germline, CDR1 is MNHNS and CDR2 SASEGT. Germline trimming cut 2 bases from V and 8 bases from J; bases unmatched to any gene: 4. The CDR3 bases are TGTGCCAGCAGTGAATCGGGACTAGCGGGAGCAGGGGAGCTGTTTTTT. It specifies CASSESGLAGAGELFF.

This clone was found once. The J gene is TRBJ2-7, the V gene TRBV7-9; D unclear. The CDR3 has 13 amino acids. The V end lost 5 bases, the J end lost 0 bases, and 8 bases lay between the germline ends. Germline CDR1 is SEHNR and CDR2 is FQNEAQ (reference sequence). The CDR3 DNA reads as TGTGCCAGCAGCCGAGTTCCCTCCTACGAGCAGTACTTC. Translated, it gives CASSRVPSYEQYF.

The rearrangement uses TRBV5-1 and TRBJ2-3, with D possibly TRBD1 on 5 matching bases. The CDR3 spans 14 residues. Looked up from germline, CDR1 is SGHRS and CDR2 is YFSETQ. The V and J ends lost 5 bases and 4 bases respectively, with 14 bases between them. The CDR3 DNA sequence: TGCGCCAGCAGTAGGGGCCAGGGCCCAGATACGCAGTATTTT. Protein sequence: CASSRGQGPDTQYF.

CDR3 coding DNA: TGTGCCAGCAGCGTAGCGGGACTAGCGGGAGAAAACGGGGAGCTGTTTTTT. Protein sequence: CASSVAGLAGENGELFF. This chain uses TRBV9 with TRBJ2-2, with TRBD2 matching over 14 bases. This CDR3 has 17 amino acids. Per the germline V gene, CDR1 is SGDLS and CDR2 is YYNGEE. The ends lost 0 bases at V and 7 bases at J; junction bases unmatched: 5.

V and J are TRBV28 and TRBJ1-1; TRBD1 agrees at 9 bases. CDR3 length equals 15 residues. V gave up 6 bases and J gave up 4 bases; unmatched junction bases: 9. The V gene's germline CDR1 is MDHEN and CDR2 SYDVKM. The DNA of the CDR3 is TGTGCCAGCAGCCCGGGACAGGGTCTTTCCACTGAAGCTTTCTTT. This encodes CASSPGQGLSTEAFF.

This sequence joins TRBV2 and TRBJ2-7; 9 nucleotides align to TRBD2. The CDR3 length is 13 residues. CDR1 is SNHLY and CDR2 is FYNNEI in the germline V gene. V lost 8 bases to trimming and J lost 4 bases; unmatched junction nucleotides: 6. CDR3 DNA: TGTGCCAGCGGGGGGACTAGCCGTTACGAGCAGTACTTC. Its translation: CASGGTSRYEQYF.

The count of this clone is one. This sequence joins TRBV5-6 and TRBJ1-2; 7 positions agree with TRBD1. V lost 0 bases and J lost 4; bases outside the gene matches: 9. This CDR3 comprises 16 residues. From germline, CDR1 is SGHDT and CDR2 YYEEEE. The CDR3 DNA is TGTGCCAGCAGCTTGGCGGGACAGCCCAATATCTATGGCTACACCTTC. It encodes CASSLAGQPNIYGYTF. The whole variable domain, filled in from reference TRBV5-6 and TRBJ1-2, reads DAGVTQSPTHLIKTRGQQVTLRCSPKSGHDTVSWYQQALGQGPQFIFQYYEEEERQRGNFPDRFSGHQFPNYSSELNVNALLLGDSALYLCASSLAGQPNIYGYTFGSGTRLTVV.

This clone occurred a few times. J is TRBJ1-1 and V is TRBV5-1; no clear D gene. CDR1 SGHRS and CDR2 YFSETQ come from the germline V gene. The CDR3 is 14 residues long. Trimming shortened V by 0 bases and J by 0 bases, and 6 bases separated the two germline ends. The CDR3 loop is CASSLEGVNTEAFF. As DNA, the CDR3 is TGCGCCAGCAGCTTGGAAGGAGTGAACACTGAAGCTTTCTTT.

This clone was observed a single time. V gene TRBV10-2 combines with J gene TRBJ2-2; D not certain. Germline assignment: CDR1 WSHSY and CDR2 SAAADI. The CDR3 loop spans 11 amino acids. The ends were cut back, 6 bases at V and 7 bases at J, with 6 bases in the middle. The CDR3: CASRSSGELFF. CDR3 nucleotide sequence: TGCGCCAGCAGAAGTAGCGGGGAGCTGTTTTTT.

This clone was seen a single time. This chain joins TRBV7-8 and TRBJ2-7, with 10 bases that match TRBD1. Germline CDR1 is SGHVS and CDR2 is FQNEAQ. The CDR3 is made up of 15 amino acids. V shed 5 bases, J shed 2 bases, and the junction held 6 bases outside the gene matches. CDR3 sequence reads: CASSRQGATTYEQYF. CDR3 nucleotides: TGTGCCAGCAGCCGACAGGGGGCGACGACCTACGAGCAGTACTTC.

The chain recombines TRBV4-1 with TRBJ1-1; no firm D call. This CDR3 is 15 amino acids long. Trimming shortened V by 0 bases and J by 5 bases, and 13 bases separated the two germline ends. Germline V gene data show CDR1 as MGHRA and CDR2 as YSYEKL. CDR3 DNA sequence: TGCGCCAGCAGCCAAGAGCCGGGGATCGGTACTGAAGCTTTCTTT. It translates to CASSQEPGIGTEAFF.

This chain connects TRBV2 to TRBJ2-7; the D gene is possibly TRBD2 (6 bases). The germline V and J ends were trimmed by 5 bases and 0 bases, with 17 bases remaining between them. From germline, CDR1 is SNHLY and CDR2 FYNNEI. CDR3 length: 16 residues. The CDR3 region is CASSFSGLRLSYEQYF. CDR3 DNA: TGTGCCAGCAGTTTTTCGGGACTCAGACTCTCCTACGAGCAGTACTTC.

The CDR3 region is CASSPGTQPTNEQFF. The CDR3 DNA reads TGTGCCAGCAGCCCCGGGACCCAGCCTACCAATGAGCAGTTCTTC. This chain uses TRBV6-5 with TRBJ2-1; the D call may be TRBD1 or TRBD2 (5 bases each). Trimming removed 6 bases from V and 6 bases from J, with 18 bases in between. This CDR3 comprises 15 residues. Germline V gives CDR1 MNHEY, CDR2 SVGAGI.

The V call is TRBV5-1, the J call TRBJ2-1; TRBD2 matches at 8 bases. The CDR3 is 15 residues long. The V gene end was trimmed by 0 bases and the J gene end by 6 bases; junction bases not matched to a gene: 5. Germline CDR1 reads SGHRS; CDR2 reads YFSETQ. The CDR3 DNA is TGCGCCAGCAGCTTGGCCGTAGCGGGGCTCAATGAGCAGTTCTTC. As protein: CASSLAVAGLNEQFF.

The rearrangement links TRBV28 to TRBJ2-7; D is perhaps TRBD1 or TRBD2 (6 bases each). CDR3 length: 14 residues. Germline V gene sequence: CDR1 MDHEN, CDR2 SYDVKM. Trimming left V 3 bases short and J 4 bases short, with 13 bases between. CDR3 residues: CASSFRGQNYEQYF. CDR3 in DNA: TGTGCCAGCAGTTTCCGGGGGCAGAATTACGAGCAGTACTTC.

This clone came up a few times. The V and J genes are TRBV7-8 and TRBJ2-2; D gene unclear. The CDR3 has 14 amino acids. The V end lost 8 bases, the J end lost 0 bases, and 10 bases lay between the germline ends. The germline CDR1 and CDR2 sequences are SGHVS and FQNEAQ. This CDR3 is CASRLVPNTGELFF. CDR3 DNA: TGTGCCAGCCGCCTCGTCCCGAACACCGGGGAGCTGTTTTTT.

The gene calls are TRBV6-1 and TRBJ2-7; TRBD1 might be the D (6 bases). Per germline, CDR1 MNHNS and CDR2 SASEGT. The CDR3 loop spans 15 amino acids. V lost 4 bases and J 2 bases, leaving 15 bases between the germline ends. As DNA, the CDR3 is TGTGCCAGCAGTGCATCTCTCGGACAGACCTACGAGCAGTACTTC. Its protein is CASSASLGQTYEQYF.